These 7 T cell receptor beta chains were all obtained from the same sample, sequenced in a study of beta chain features in type 1 diabetes. Expressed TCRB transcripts were sequenced because the entire RNA isolate underwent reverse transcription. TCRdb's copy holds only in-frame clones and misses some; the assay was immunoSEQ multiplex PCR. This table has 900,000 or so clones, about a sixth appearing once. Sequencing was done on a sample of naive CD4+ T cells from blood. The receptor set was obtained from a woman aged 18 to 35 in good health.

The J gene is TRBJ2-5, the V gene TRBV29-1, with D uncertain. Germline lookup yields CDR1 SQVTM and CDR2 ANQGSEA. This CDR3 has 15 amino acids. With 5 bases removed from V and 5 bases from J, the gap between germline ends came to 21 bases. CDR3 nucleotide sequence: TGCAGCGTTACCCGGTATGGACCCTATGCGGAGACCCAGTACTTC. Protein: CSVTRYGPYAETQYF.

The CDR3 region has the DNA TGTGCCAGCAGCTCCCACCATACGGGGTTCAACACTGAAGCTTTCTTT. Protein product: CASSSHHTGFNTEAFF. V and J are TRBV7-9 and TRBJ1-1; D gene ambiguous. Germline CDR1 and CDR2: SEHNR and FQNEAQ (reference sequence). This CDR3 has 16 residues. Between the trimmed V and J ends, which lost 4 bases and 2 bases, there was a span of 17 bases.

V gene TRBV7-9 combines with J gene TRBJ2-7, with a possible D match to TRBD1 (6 bases). Germline lookup yields CDR1 SEHNR and CDR2 FQNEAQ (reference sequence). Trimming left V 0 bases short and J 5 bases short, with 14 bases between. The CDR3 runs to 15 residues. DNA of the CDR3: TGTGCCAGCAGCTTAGCCCTGACAGGTGAGGACGAGCAGTACTTC. It encodes CASSLALTGEDEQYF.

This clone came up a few times. The chain employs TRBV7-2 and TRBJ2-6; D possibly matches TRBD1 or TRBD2 (5 bases each). V was shortened by 1 base and J by 0 bases, with 7 bases between the two germline ends. This CDR3 spans 16 amino acids. Germline CDR1 reads SGHTA; CDR2 reads FQGNSA. The CDR3, as DNA: TGTGCCAGCAGCTTAGGGGGGTACTCTGGGGCCAACGTCCTGACTTTC. It codes for CASSLGGYSGANVLTF.

The chain combines TRBV5-5 with TRBJ1-1; possibly TRBD1 for D (6 bases). V lost 0 bases and J lost 7, with 13 bases in between. The CDR3 consists of 14 residues. Germline CDR1 is SGHKS and CDR2 is YYEKEE (reference sequence). CDR3 residues: CASSLAGAGNEAFF. CDR3 nucleotide sequence: TGTGCCAGCAGCTTGGCGGGGGCCGGGAATGAAGCTTTCTTT.

This clone came up a few times. The same CDR3 is also encoded by other DNA sequences in this sample. This sequence joins TRBV10-3 and TRBJ2-1; D is possibly TRBD1 (6 bases). Germline CDR1 ENHRY, CDR2 SYGVKD. This CDR3 comprises 15 residues. Trimming pared 7 bases from V and 3 bases from J, leaving 16 bases between. CDR3 sequence (DNA): TGTGCCATCACACCGACAGGATCCAGCTACAATGAGCAGTTCTTC. This encodes CAITPTGSSYNEQFF.

This clone turned up a few times. The chain employs TRBV15 and TRBJ1-3; perhaps TRBD1 as D (5 bases). Germline V CDR1 and CDR2: LNHNV, YYDKDF (reference sequence). The CDR3 is made up of 16 amino acids. The V gene lost 0 bases and the J gene lost 2 bases, with 11 bases spanning the gap. The CDR3 region is CATSRDGAGTGNTIYF. The CDR3 DNA sequence: TGTGCCACCAGCAGAGATGGAGCAGGGACTGGAAACACCATATATTTT.